Listed below are T cell receptor beta chains from one sample, sequenced in a study of blood T cells in healthy people across ages. TCRdb reprocessed the 5' RACE reads via MiXCR and lists one record per CDR3 protein. The sample shows 920,000 or so distinct CDR3 sequences, 40% to 45% of them seen only once. The sample was blood. These receptors were obtained from a woman aged 55-69 years in good health. Both conserved end residues are part of each CDR3. Fields, in order: clone size, J gene, D gene, V gene, CDR3 protein, CDR3 DNA. A D gene is named only where the DNA matches it firmly. Not all rows give a size; the values are once, few, many and, for expanded clones, a class.

clone_size: many
j_call: TRBJ1-2
d_call: -
v_call: TRBV6-5
cdr3_aa: CASSYTRQVSNYGYTF
cdr3_nt: TGTGCCAGCAGTTACACCCGTCAGGTCTCTAACTATGGCTACACCTTC

clone_size: many
j_call: TRBJ2-1
d_call: -
v_call: TRBV29-1
cdr3_aa: CSVTRAGEQFF
cdr3_nt: TGCAGCGTTACCAGGGCTGGTGAGCAGTTCTTC

clone_size: -
j_call: TRBJ2-2
d_call: TRBD2
v_call: TRBV7-8
cdr3_aa: CASSWGLAGMSGELFF
cdr3_nt: TGTGCCAGCAGCTGGGGACTAGCGGGAATGTCCGGGGAGCTGTTTTTT

clone_size: -
j_call: TRBJ2-5
d_call: -
v_call: TRBV4-2
cdr3_aa: CASRSWTNNEQYF
cdr3_nt: TGTGCCAGCAGATCTTGGACCAACAATGAGCAGTACTTC

clone_size: -
j_call: TRBJ2-7
d_call: TRBD1
v_call: TRBV5-1
cdr3_aa: CASSLALTGGLFYEQYF
cdr3_nt: TGCGCCAGCAGCTTGGCCTTAACAGGGGGTCTTTTTTACGAGCAGTACTTC

clone_size: few
j_call: TRBJ2-2
d_call: TRBD2
v_call: TRBV7-2
cdr3_aa: CASSPLAGYTGELFF
cdr3_nt: TGTGCCAGCAGCCCTCTAGCGGGATACACCGGGGAGCTGTTTTTT

clone_size: -
j_call: TRBJ2-7
d_call: TRBD2
v_call: TRBV5-1
cdr3_aa: CASSVTSGIYEQYF
cdr3_nt: TGCGCCAGCAGCGTAACTAGCGGAATTTACGAGCAGTACTTC

clone_size: few
j_call: TRBJ1-2
d_call: TRBD1
v_call: TRBV28
cdr3_aa: CASSQLQGAGGYTF
cdr3_nt: TGTGCCAGCAGCCAACTACAGGGGGCTGGTGGCTACACCTTC

clone_size: -
j_call: TRBJ2-2
d_call: -
v_call: TRBV2
cdr3_aa: CASSDGTGNTGELFF
cdr3_nt: TGTGCCAGCAGTGACGGGACTGGCAACACCGGGGAGCTGTTTTTT

clone_size: -
j_call: TRBJ2-5
d_call: -
v_call: TRBV12-3/TRBV12-4
cdr3_aa: CANSPDLWETQYF
cdr3_nt: TGTGCCAACAGTCCGGACCTTTGGGAGACCCAGTACTTC